The subject of this entry is one T cell receptor beta chain. A single count supports this clone. The specificity of this receptor is unknown. The junction departs from germline at one end; a sequencing error may be responsible. Counted from cysteine to phenylalanine, this CDR3 has 15 amino acids. The entry retains the CDR3 DNA only, 45 bases that are in frame from base 1. CDR1 and CDR2 are read off the germline V gene as MNHNS and SASEGT. The source of the sample is a study of shared clonotypes between healthy human individuals (dated by TCRdb to about 2020). For the study in its entirety: A couple of women and a few men aged 18 to 49 years were included in the cohort. Per donor, leukapheresis produced somewhere between about 0.8 and 9 billion PBMCs. Libraries were prepared and TCR repertoires were sequenced by different laboratories using diverse techniques, in order to increase sequencing depth and limit assay-specific biases. For each donor, CD4 naive and CD4 memory were each given three plates, CD8 naive was given two plates, and CD8 memory was given one plate. To estimate repertoire size and how much clonotype sharing occurs between individuals, the study deeply sequenced the blood TCR repertoires of five healthy adults.

Using the deep immunoSEQ assay, multiplex PCR amplified TCR CDR3 regions from genomic DNA. Genomic DNA extracted from each cell subset was distributed evenly over all wells of several immunoSEQ 96-well plates, and each plate served as one replicate. For sorted subsets, each replicate PCR was loaded with 200 ng genomic DNA, equivalent to 30,000 or so T cell genomes. Purified libraries were quantified with a Qubit 3.0 fluorometer, sized on a Bioanalyzer 2100, and re-quantified with the KAPA Library Quantification kit. Every immunoSEQ 96-well plate was sequenced on a separate single-read 150-cycle Illumina NextSeq 550 flow cell. The published analysis was carried out like this. Because the immunoSEQ output held only junctional sequences and lacked quality scores, the filtering could not match the filtering applied to full-length reads. Sequences were annotated with PyIR, a Python wrapper for IgBLAST v1.9, and V/J genes and CDR3 were assigned using IMGT germline references. Reads were removed for weak V/J assignments (E-value above 1e-6), missing CDR3, stop codons, out-of-frame junctions, or ambiguous translated residues. V3J clonotypes were defined by identical inferred V gene, J gene, and CDR3 amino acid sequence. Percentage overlap between repertoires was calculated by dividing the number of shared unique clonotypes by the size of the smaller repertoire. RTK rarefaction, the Chao1 estimator, and Recon v2.1 estimates of unobserved clonotypes were used to assess repertoire richness. For all TCRbeta clonotypes obtained by the gDNA method from several donors, generation probabilities were computed with OLGA. TCRdb mirrors the immuneACCESS table, restricted to in-frame sequences. Some clones are absent from its copies; in checked studies, under half trace to an unresolved V gene, and the reason for the others is unknown. That table supplies the V and J calls and clone size; D and trimming were determined from the DNA. Counted in this sample were millions of clones; around nine tenths of them appeared once. Clones ranked in the top ten supply roughly 0.15% of the sample.

Broader findings and caveats from the paper: Based on pairwise subsampling, the degree of clonotype sharing among donors was expected to be affected by sequencing depth. Because the study included only a small number of donors, the genetic and exposure-history diversity represented was limited. Naive subsets generally had larger estimated clonotype richness than memory subsets did. When a handful of donors were compared, the shared fraction of clonotypes was roughly 5% for naive CD4, more than 3% for naive CD8, about 2.5% for memory CD4, and roughly 0.4% for memory CD8. Incomplete sequencing was indicated by rarefaction of sorted-subset datasets, despite the large sequencing depth. Sampling was limited to blood, and TCR repertoires in tissue likely differ from TCR repertoires in blood. Higher generation probabilities were observed for clonotypes shared by all four sorted-subset donors than for non-shared clonotypes.

The donors were healthy, HIV-negative adults who had no recently reported acute infections or vaccinations. All donors were Caucasian adults living in Nashville, Tennessee, USA. CD4+ T cells were enriched by magnetic negative selection; naive cells were then positively selected on CD45RA, and the negative fraction formed the memory subset. After blood collection by leukapheresis, PBMCs were isolated using Ficoll-Histopaque density gradient centrifugation and then cryopreserved in the vapor phase of liquid nitrogen. Analytical flow cytometry was used to check the purity and quantity of every magnetically sorted T cell population. Genomic DNA was isolated from each sorted fraction and quantified by UV absorbance on a Nanodrop 2000c.

The rearrangement joined TRBV6-1 to TRBJ1-3; the D gene is perhaps TRBD1, from 6 matching bases. The receptor was derived from a man between 18 and 35 years old in good health. Sequencing was done on a sample of naive CD4+ T cells sorted from blood. Reading the label with the study, this specimen's cell subset or site is: CD45RA+ positively selected. CDR3 reads: CASSGQDSSRNTIYF. The DNA sequence reads TGTGCCAGCAGTGGCCAGGACAGCTCTAGAAACACCATATATTTT.